This T cell receptor beta chain stems from a study of shared clonotypes between healthy human individuals. Method: immunoSEQ multiplex PCR; TCRdb's copy keeps in-frame clones and lacks some. The table records over a million clones, approximately 98% of them present only once. V shed 3 bases, J shed 4 bases, and the junction held 6 bases outside the gene matches. From germline, CDR1 is KGHSH and CDR2 LQKENI. The CDR3 spans 14 residues. The clonotype was recovered from a young man in good health. Sequenced input: naive CD4+ T cells sorted from blood. Sample subset: CD45RA+ positively selected. The chain links TRBV18 to TRBJ2-7; 7 nucleotides match TRBD2. The DNA for the CDR3 is TGTGCCAGCTCACCCCCCGGGACTACTTACGAGCAGTACTTC. Protein sequence: CASSPPGTTYEQYF.